Listed below are T cell receptor beta chains from one sample, sequenced in a study of PD-L1 blockade in urothelial cancer. Data came from immunoSEQ multiplex PCR; TCRdb stores just in-frame clones and leaves some out. The sample lists roughly 84,000 clones; 82% were seen once. The sample consisted of PBMCs, taken around atezolizumab (anti-PD-L1) treatment. Every receptor here comes from a man between 65 and 85 years old with urothelial cancer. CDR3s include the opening cysteine and the closing phenylalanine or tryptophan. The order of the fields is V gene, D gene, CDR3 length, J gene, clone size, CDR3 DNA, CDR3 protein. The D gene is left open where the match is weak. Clone size is stated in some rows and not others, as once, few, many or a class when expanded.

V gene: TRBV9; D gene: TRBD2; CDR3 length: 15; J gene: TRBJ2-2; clone size: -; CDR3 DNA: TGTGCCAGCAGCGAGGGGAGGGTTAGCACCGGGGAGCTGTTTTTT; CDR3 protein: CASSEGRVSTGELFF
V gene: TRBV6-1; D gene: -; CDR3 length: 12; J gene: TRBJ2-5; clone size: -; CDR3 DNA: TGTGCCAGCATTGGGGGCTTGGAGACCCAGTACTTC; CDR3 protein: CASIGGLETQYF
V gene: TRBV28; D gene: TRBD2; CDR3 length: 12; J gene: TRBJ2-1; clone size: -; CDR3 DNA: TGTGCCAGCAGCCCGGCGGGAGATGAGCAGTTCTTC; CDR3 protein: CASSPAGDEQFF
V gene: TRBV12-5; D gene: TRBD2; CDR3 length: 15; J gene: TRBJ2-3; clone size: -; CDR3 DNA: TGTGCTAGTGTCCAGTCAAGCGGGAGGACAGATACGCAGTATTTT; CDR3 protein: CASVQSSGRTDTQYF
V gene: TRBV7-8; D gene: TRBD2; CDR3 length: 16; J gene: TRBJ2-7; clone size: -; CDR3 DNA: TGTGCCAGCAGCCCAGGACTAGCGGGGTTCTCCTACGAGCAGTACTTC; CDR3 protein: CASSPGLAGFSYEQYF
V gene: TRBV27; D gene: TRBD1; CDR3 length: 13; J gene: TRBJ1-2; clone size: -; CDR3 DNA: TGTGCCAGCAGTCTACAGGGGGGATATGGCTACACCTTC; CDR3 protein: CASSLQGGYGYTF
V gene: TRBV7-2; D gene: TRBD2; CDR3 length: 14; J gene: TRBJ2-7; clone size: -; CDR3 DNA: TGTGCCAGCAGCTTATTACTTAGCGGGGGGGCGGTGTACTTC; CDR3 protein: CASSLLLSGGAVYF
V gene: TRBV4-1; D gene: -; CDR3 length: 15; J gene: TRBJ1-5; clone size: once; CDR3 DNA: TGCGCCAGCAGCCAGGCAACAGGGACGGGGCAGCCCCAGCATTTT; CDR3 protein: CASSQATGTGQPQHF
V gene: TRBV7-8; D gene: TRBD1; CDR3 length: 14; J gene: TRBJ2-3; clone size: -; CDR3 DNA: TGTGCCAGCAGCTCAGGGGGCGCGTCAGATACGCAGTATTTT; CDR3 protein: CASSSGGASDTQYF
V gene: TRBV19; D gene: TRBD1; CDR3 length: 14; J gene: TRBJ1-1; clone size: few; CDR3 DNA: TGTGCCAGTAGTCCCCTACAGGGGTTGACTGAAGCTTTCTTT; CDR3 protein: CASSPLQGLTEAFF
V gene: TRBV7-9; D gene: -; CDR3 length: 14; J gene: TRBJ2-5; clone size: few; CDR3 DNA: TGTGCCAGCAGCTTAATCAGGGGCAGAGAGACCCAGTACTTC; CDR3 protein: CASSLIRGRETQYF
V gene: TRBV19; D gene: -; CDR3 length: 12; J gene: TRBJ2-1; clone size: few; CDR3 DNA: TGTGCCAGTAGTATACAGGGAAATGAGCAGTTCTTC; CDR3 protein: CASSIQGNEQFF
V gene: TRBV6-4; D gene: -; CDR3 length: 14; J gene: TRBJ1-5; clone size: -; CDR3 DNA: TGTGCCAGCAGTCGGACAGACCACAATCAGCCCCAGCATTTT; CDR3 protein: CASSRTDHNQPQHF
V gene: TRBV5-4; D gene: TRBD2; CDR3 length: 16; J gene: TRBJ2-3; clone size: -; CDR3 DNA: TGTGCCAGCAGCTTGCAGGGACTAGCGGACACAGATACGCAGTATTTT; CDR3 protein: CASSLQGLADTDTQYF
V gene: TRBV5-6; D gene: TRBD1; CDR3 length: 17; J gene: TRBJ2-5; clone size: -; CDR3 DNA: TGTGCCAGCAGCGTCTGGGACAGGGCTTATCCCAAAGAGACCCAGTACTTC; CDR3 protein: CASSVWDRAYPKETQYF
V gene: TRBV5-1; D gene: TRBD1; CDR3 length: 13; J gene: TRBJ1-1; clone size: -; CDR3 DNA: TGCGCCAGCAGCTCCGGGACAGGGAATGAAGCTTTCTTT; CDR3 protein: CASSSGTGNEAFF
V gene: TRBV19; D gene: -; CDR3 length: 16; J gene: TRBJ1-5; clone size: -; CDR3 DNA: TGTGCCAGTAGTTCCGCATCAGGGGATTACAATCAGCCCCAGCATTTT; CDR3 protein: CASSSASGDYNQPQHF
V gene: TRBV5-4; D gene: TRBD1; CDR3 length: 15; J gene: TRBJ2-1; clone size: -; CDR3 DNA: TGTGCCAGCAGTCAAGGACAGGGTTCCTACAATGAGCAGTTCTTC; CDR3 protein: CASSQGQGSYNEQFF
V gene: TRBV27; D gene: TRBD1; CDR3 length: 13; J gene: TRBJ1-5; clone size: -; CDR3 DNA: TGTGCCAGCAGGAACAGGGGTGGTCAGCCCCAGCATTTT; CDR3 protein: CASRNRGGQPQHF
V gene: TRBV6-6; D gene: TRBD1; CDR3 length: 14; J gene: TRBJ2-7; clone size: -; CDR3 DNA: TGTGCCAGCAGTACCCGGGACAGGGTCCACGAGCAGTACTTC; CDR3 protein: CASSTRDRVHEQYF
V gene: TRBV19; D gene: TRBD2; CDR3 length: 14; J gene: TRBJ2-2; clone size: once; CDR3 DNA: TGTGCCAGTAGTATGCGGGGGGCCTACGGGGAGCTGTTTTTT; CDR3 protein: CASSMRGAYGELFF
V gene: TRBV19; D gene: -; CDR3 length: 14; J gene: TRBJ2-7; clone size: -; CDR3 DNA: TGTGCCAGTAGTCTCCGGGACACAGCCTACGAGCAGTACTTC; CDR3 protein: CASSLRDTAYEQYF
V gene: TRBV7-2; D gene: TRBD2; CDR3 length: 15; J gene: TRBJ2-1; clone size: -; CDR3 DNA: TGTGCCAGCAGCCCCAGCGGGAGGGAAAACAATGAGCAGTTCTTC; CDR3 protein: CASSPSGRENNEQFF